This TCR beta chain was observed in a study of response to subunit inactivated influenza vaccine (dated by TCRdb to 2017 to 2018). With regard to the full study: The study used deep quantitative T cell receptor repertoire profiling to track responses to a trivalent subunit inactivated influenza vaccine. Findings and caveats that apply to the study as a whole: It was suggested by the authors that each seasonal influenza vaccination may recruit only a limited number of new T cells.

CDR1 SGHRS and CDR2 YFSETQ were looked up in the germline V gene. The CDR3 measures 15 amino acids from cysteine to phenylalanine. Just CDR3 DNA is preserved here, 45 bases in frame from base 1. V and J lose 0 bases and 8 bases, and a span of 14 bases separates them. Comments on this clonotype: The antigen this receptor binds is unknown. Base qualities were left out, and no much larger clone turns up one base away.

Libraries were built with RT-PCR. Sequencing was performed on an Illumina HiSeq 2500. TCRdb cleaned the public reads at Q25 with fastp, built clones with MiXCR and kept in-frame beta chains. Rows matching on CDR3 protein sequence are summarized as one entry with the most common DNA and genes. The sample table records a few hundred thousand distinct CDR3 sequences; under 8.5% of these occur just once. The ten largest clones capture over 10% of the sample. This receptor chain uses TRBV5-1 and TRBJ1-4, and the D gene may be TRBD1, 5 bases matching. This receptor was identified in a man between 45 and 75 years old who received an inactivated influenza vaccine. Donor details come from another sample of the same person, matched by shared clones. This specimen was PBMCs from blood, taken less than 30 months after vaccination. The DNA sequence follows: TGCGCCAGCAGCTTGGCCGGGACCCCGAAGGAAAAACTGTTTTTT. Its translation reads: CASSLAGTPKEKLFF.